Below, 10 T cell receptor beta chains from the same sample are listed, as sequenced in a study of T cell repertoires in cytomegalovirus infection. TCRdb redid the calling of the reads with MiXCR, one entry per CDR3 protein. The table includes roughly 600,000 distinct CDR3 sequences, 20% to 25% detected once. Specimen: CD8+ T cells from PBMCs. These receptors all stem from a human donor in good health (CMV status not recorded). Some clones in this sample may be carry-over from other donors' samples.

Many counts were recorded for this clonotype. The chain joins TRBV7-9 to TRBJ2-7; 12 bases line up with TRBD2. Germline V gives CDR1 SEHNR, CDR2 FQNEAQ (reference sequence). J gave up 3 bases and V 4 bases, and 10 bases lay outside the gene matches. The CDR3 consists of 17 residues. The CDR3 nucleotides read TGTGCCAGCAGCTCCGGGACTAGCGGGCTCTTGGTCTACGAGCAGTACGTC. The encoded protein is CASSSGTSGLLVYEQYV.

The chain employs TRBV29-1 and TRBJ1-1; the D is unclear. The CDR3 length is 14 residues. Germline V gene data show CDR1 as SQVTM and CDR2 as ANQGSEA. Trimming stripped 6 bases from V and 4 bases from J, with 18 bases between. The CDR3 bases are TGCAGCGTCGACCTCACCGGGTTGGTCACTGAAGCTTTCTTT. Translation: CSVDLTGLVTEAFF.

This clonotype has only a few counts. The gene calls are TRBV10-3 and TRBJ2-2; D is unresolved. Germline loops: CDR1 ENHRY, CDR2 SYGVKD. The CDR3 is 14 residues long. Trimming took 0 bases from V and 3 from J, leaving 5 bases between them. CDR3 DNA sequence: TGTGCCATCAGTGAGTCTGACGACACCGGGGAGCTGTTTTTT. Translated: CAISESDDTGELFF.

The gene calls are TRBV13 and TRBJ1-6; D perhaps matches TRBD1 (5 bases). Germline V gene lookup returns CDR1 PRHDT and CDR2 FYEKMQ (reference sequence). Trimming shortened V by 4 bases and J by 9 bases, and 25 bases separated the two germline ends. The CDR3 consists of 18 residues. This CDR3 is CASSSQLSGPTGGSPLHF. CDR3 nucleotides: TGTGCCAGCAGCTCCCAACTATCCGGGCCTACAGGTGGTTCACCCCTCCACTTT.

This chain connects TRBV6-5 to TRBJ2-7; D is uncertain. Germline CDR1 reads MNHEY; CDR2 reads SVGAGI. This CDR3 spans 13 amino acids. The V gene lost 3 bases and the J gene lost 7 bases, with 13 bases spanning the gap. The CDR3 sequence: CASSYNRAGEQYF. CDR3 in DNA: TGTGCCAGCAGTTATAATAGGGCCGGTGAGCAGTACTTC.

This clonotype was found many times. V usage is TRBV7-9 and J usage is TRBJ2-1; weak D call: TRBD1 (6 bases). The CDR3 has 14 amino acids. V dropped 7 bases and J dropped 2 bases, with 12 bases sitting between them. CDR1 is SEHNR, CDR2 FQNEAQ, per germline (reference sequence). DNA of the CDR3: TGTGCCAGCAACCCGAGGGACACCTACAATGAGCAGTTCTTC. Translation: CASNPRDTYNEQFF.

The chain combines TRBV27 with TRBJ2-1; no reliable D call. V dropped 2 bases and J dropped 12 bases, with 14 bases sitting between them. This CDR3 has 13 residues. The germline V gene encodes CDR1 MNHEY and CDR2 SMNVEV (reference sequence). The CDR3 coding sequence is TGTGCCAGCAGTTTACCTCCGGGCGGTAGGCAGTTCTTC. Its protein is CASSLPPGGRQFF.

The chain combines TRBV14 with TRBJ1-1, with 8 bases lining up with TRBD1. CDR3 length: 17 residues. J gave up 1 base and V 2 bases, and 9 bases lay outside the gene matches. Germline V lookup: CDR1 SGHDN, CDR2 FVKESK. CDR3 region: CASSQPFPGQGNTEAFF. The CDR3 bases are TGTGCCAGCAGCCAACCTTTTCCCGGACAGGGGAACACTGAAGCTTTCTTT.

This clonotype was seen more than once but under ten times. The chain links TRBV7-4 to TRBJ2-7; D is possibly TRBD1 (6 bases). Trimming pared 6 bases from V and 3 bases from J, leaving 12 bases between. Per the germline V gene, CDR1 is SGHVT and CDR2 is SQSDAQ. This CDR3 has 13 residues. CDR3 in amino acids: CASSPDRRYEQYF. CDR3 bases: TGTGCCAGCAGTCCAGACAGGCGCTACGAGCAGTACTTC.

This clonotype has ten or more counts. V and J are TRBV7-2 and TRBJ1-1; a weak D match, TRBD1 (6 bases). The CDR3 spans 14 residues. CDR1 and CDR2 (germline): SGHTA, FQGNSA. The V end was cut by 4 bases, the J end by 4 bases, with 13 bases between. Here the CDR3 reads CASSWGHRGTEAFF. The CDR3 nucleotides read TGTGCCAGCAGCTGGGGACACCGTGGCACTGAAGCTTTCTTT.